This TCR beta chain emerged from a study of Ad26.COV2.S vaccination and SARS-CoV-2 variants (dated by TCRdb to the early 2020s). At the level of the whole study: Donors in the vaccine arm were drawn from COV1001, a phase I-IIa trial of Ad26.COV2.S in healthy adults that was multicentre, randomized, double-blind and placebo-controlled. The TCR-sequenced set comprised around 30 samples: approximately 20 Ad26.COV2.S vaccine recipients, 5 placebo recipients and 8 SARS-CoV-2 convalescent individuals. TCRbeta repertoire sequencing served as the tool for gauging how specific and how broad the SARS-CoV-2-reactive T cell receptors were following Ad26.COV2.S vaccination. Ad26.COV2.S was administered intramuscularly at 5 x 10^10 or 1 x 10^11 viral particles, either as a single shot or as two shots given 56 days apart. Investigators did not know the trial group allocation while performing experiments and assessing outcomes. Trial participants were randomized into five groups of five, in which low-dose or high-dose Ad26.COV2.S was given once or twice, or placebo was given on both occasions. General findings and caveats noted by the study authors: After vaccination, substantial breadth of spike-specific CD8+ and CD4+ T cell responses was reported. Compared with placebo recipients, Ad26.COV2.S recipients showed higher spike-specific TCR breadth (P = 0.0014). It was noted by the authors that total T cell responses may have been underestimated by the TCR breadth and depth analyses. Comparable non-spike TCR breadth was observed between vaccine and placebo recipients, consistent with only spike being contained in the vaccine. The study lacked the statistical power to compare responses across vaccine doses or regimens.

The immunoSEQ Assay was the method used to sequence TCRbeta CDR3 regions. After extraction, genomic DNA underwent amplification by bias-controlled multiplex PCR, followed by high-throughput sequencing. Per the source publication's procedure: To quantify the absolute abundance of each unique TCRbeta CDR3 region, sequences were collapsed and filtered. T cell fraction was estimated by normalizing TCRbeta template counts to usable DNA, which was measured by amplifying reference genes present in all nucleated cells. Repertoire TCRs were annotated as SARS-CoV-2-specific when V gene, CDR3 amino acid sequence and J gene were exactly matched to a known reactive TCR set. The reference SARS-CoV-2 TCR set was obtained from MIRA and was filtered for enrichment in COVID-19-positive ImmuneCODE repertoires, whereby public or cross-reactive TCRs were removed. Drawing on the MIRA antigens, annotated TCRs were analysed further at the level of specific ORF or position within ORF. Depth was the summed frequency of annotated unique rearrangements, while breadth was defined as annotated unique rearrangements over total unique productive rearrangements. TCR breadth was compared between groups using two-sided Wilcoxon rank-sum tests. Entries here come from immuneACCESS through TCRdb and include only in-frame sequences with V and J called. Some clones fail to appear in such tables; in the studies checked, an unresolved V gene covers under half of the shortfall, and the cause of the remainder is unknown. The V and J calls and clone size were taken over from that table, and D and trimming were inferred from the DNA. This sample lists roughly 420,000 clones; roughly 88% were detected once. The leading ten clones occupy approximately 4% of the sample.

From its cysteine to its phenylalanine, the CDR3 spans 15 amino acids. Only the CDR3 DNA is retained, 45 bases long and in frame from the first base. V is shortened by 7 bases, J by 8 bases, and the region joining them spans 20 bases. The germline V gene (reference sequence) yields LNHDA for CDR1 and SQIVND for CDR2. For this clone: This receptor's antigen is unknown. No quality values exist for individual bases; no much larger clone is one base distant.

The treatment or condition label, as the study defines it: over 15 received Ad26.COV2.S at low or high dose, single or two shots; roughly five received placebo; per-sample allocation not given. Repertoires of vaccine and placebo recipients were sequenced from samples taken on day 63 after the first injection. Cohort 1b enrolled some 25 adults aged 18-55 years at a single site in Boston, USA, between 29 July and 7 August 2020. Ad26.COV2.S was a replication-incompetent adenovirus type 26 vector expressing a prefusion-stabilized SARS-CoV-2 spike protein from the original Wuhan strain. This receptor was taken from a person aged 18-60 years who received the Ad26.COV2.S COVID-19 vaccine or a placebo. This specimen was peripheral blood, taken in a trial of Ad26.COV2.S vaccine versus placebo. The chain is encoded by TRBV19 joined to TRBJ1-4; the D region possibly corresponds to TRBD1 (5 bases align). CDR3 region: CASTPSAGRGEKLFF. In nucleotides, the sequence is TGTGCCAGTACCCCCTCGGCAGGGAGGGGCGAAAAACTGTTTTTT. When the CDR3 is completed using the reference TRBV19 and TRBJ1-4 genes on either side, the full variable domain is DGGITQSPKYLFRKEGQNVTLSCEQNLNHDAMYWYRQDPGQGLRLIYYSQIVNDFQKGDIAEGYSVSREKKESFPLTVTSAQKNPTAFYLCASTPSAGRGEKLFFGSGTQLSVL.